Below, 3 T cell receptor beta chains from the same sample are listed, as sequenced in a study of blood T cell repertoires in COVID-19. Sequencing was performed with immunoSEQ multiplex PCR; in TCRdb, only in-frame clones are kept and a portion is missing. The sample includes 300,000 to 350,000 clones, 85% to 90% seen only once; the top ten take 7.3%. The specimen sequenced was peripheral blood. These receptors originate from a woman in her 70s with COVID-19, enrolled during active disease.

J is TRBJ1-2 and V is TRBV6-4; 8 bases are shared with TRBD1. The J segment lost 7 bases and the V segment lost 1 base, leaving 14 bases of the junction unmatched. The CDR3 totals 17 residues. Germline V gene lookup returns CDR1 MRHNA and CDR2 SNTAGT. CDR3 nucleotides: TGTGCCAGCAGTGACTGGTTCGGGACAGGACGCATGGGTGGCTACACCTTC. Amino acid sequence: CASSDWFGTGRMGGYTF.

In DNA form, the CDR3 reads TGCGCCAGCAGACCACTGTGGAACACTGAAGCTTTCTTT. This gives the protein CASRPLWNTEAFF. This rearrangement joins TRBV5-1 to TRBJ1-1; D gene unclear. Germline CDR1 SGHRS, CDR2 YFSETQ. This CDR3 comprises 13 residues. With 5 bases removed from V and 1 base from J, the gap between germline ends came to 9 bases.

This chain uses TRBV7-9 with TRBJ1-1; weak D call: TRBD1 (6 bases). From germline, CDR1 is SEHNR and CDR2 FQNEAQ (reference sequence). This CDR3 spans 14 amino acids. V lost 4 bases and J 0 bases, leaving 9 bases between the germline ends. This CDR3 reads CASSSGDLNTEAFF. The CDR3 nucleotides are TGTGCCAGCAGCTCAGGGGATCTGAACACTGAAGCTTTCTTT.